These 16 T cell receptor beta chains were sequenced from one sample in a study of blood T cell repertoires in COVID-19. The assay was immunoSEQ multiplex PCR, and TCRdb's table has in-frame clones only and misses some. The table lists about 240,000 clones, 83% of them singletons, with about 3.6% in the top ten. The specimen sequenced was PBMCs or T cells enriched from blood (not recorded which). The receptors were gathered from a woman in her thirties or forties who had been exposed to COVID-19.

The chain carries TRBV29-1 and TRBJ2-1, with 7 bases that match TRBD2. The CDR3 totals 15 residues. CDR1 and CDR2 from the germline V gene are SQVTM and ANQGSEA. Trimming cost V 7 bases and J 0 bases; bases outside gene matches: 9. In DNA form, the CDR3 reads TGCAGCGGCCTTACTAGCGCCAGCTCCTACAATGAGCAGTTCTTC. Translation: CSGLTSASSYNEQFF.

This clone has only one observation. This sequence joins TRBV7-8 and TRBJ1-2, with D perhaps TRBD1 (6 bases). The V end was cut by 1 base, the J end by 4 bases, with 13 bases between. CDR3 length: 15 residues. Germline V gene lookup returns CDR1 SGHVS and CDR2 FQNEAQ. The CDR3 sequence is CASSLETGWGYGYTF. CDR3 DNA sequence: TGTGCCAGCAGCTTAGAAACAGGGTGGGGCTATGGCTACACCTTC.

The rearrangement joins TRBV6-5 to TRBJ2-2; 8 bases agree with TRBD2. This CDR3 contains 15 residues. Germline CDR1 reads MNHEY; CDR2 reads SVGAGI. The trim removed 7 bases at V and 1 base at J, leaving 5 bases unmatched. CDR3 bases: TGTGCCAGCAAGCGGGGGACACTGAACACCGGGGAGCTGTTTTTT. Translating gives CASKRGTLNTGELFF.

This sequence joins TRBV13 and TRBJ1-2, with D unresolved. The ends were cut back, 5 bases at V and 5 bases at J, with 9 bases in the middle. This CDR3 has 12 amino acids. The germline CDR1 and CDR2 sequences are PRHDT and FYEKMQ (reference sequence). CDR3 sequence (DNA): TGTGCCAGCAGCACCTACGTGTATGGCTACACCTTC. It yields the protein CASSTYVYGYTF.

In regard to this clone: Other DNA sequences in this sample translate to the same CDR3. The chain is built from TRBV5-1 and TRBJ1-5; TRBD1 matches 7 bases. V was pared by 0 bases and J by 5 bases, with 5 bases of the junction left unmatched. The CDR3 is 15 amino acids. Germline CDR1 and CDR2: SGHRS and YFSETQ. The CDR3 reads CASSLVAGGDQPQHF. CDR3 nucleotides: TGCGCCAGCAGCTTGGTCGCAGGGGGTGATCAGCCCCAGCATTTT.

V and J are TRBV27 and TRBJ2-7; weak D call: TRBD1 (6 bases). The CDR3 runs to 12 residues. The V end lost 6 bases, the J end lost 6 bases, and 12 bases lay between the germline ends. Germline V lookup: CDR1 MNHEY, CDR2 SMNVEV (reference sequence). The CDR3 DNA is TGTGCCAGCAGACAGGGAGCTGGCGAGCAGTACTTC. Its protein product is CASRQGAGEQYF.

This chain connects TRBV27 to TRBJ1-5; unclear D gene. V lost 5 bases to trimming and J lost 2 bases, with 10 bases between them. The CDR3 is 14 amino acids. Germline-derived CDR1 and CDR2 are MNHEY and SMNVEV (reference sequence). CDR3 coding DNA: TGTGCCAGCAGTGAGGTCGAGGGCAATCAGCCCCAGCATTTT. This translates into CASSEVEGNQPQHF.

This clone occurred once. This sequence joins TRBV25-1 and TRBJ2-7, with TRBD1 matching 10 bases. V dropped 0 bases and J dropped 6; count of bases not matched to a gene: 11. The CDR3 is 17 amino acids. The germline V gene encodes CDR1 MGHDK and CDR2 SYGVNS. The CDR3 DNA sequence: TGTGCCAGCAGTGAATATATCGGGACAGGGGATTTTGGCGAGCAGTACTTC. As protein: CASSEYIGTGDFGEQYF.

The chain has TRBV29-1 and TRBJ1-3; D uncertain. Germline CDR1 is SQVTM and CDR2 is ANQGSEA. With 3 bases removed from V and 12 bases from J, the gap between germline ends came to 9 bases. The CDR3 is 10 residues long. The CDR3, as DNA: TGCAGCGTTGATCAGGCCGGCATATATTTT. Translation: CSVDQAGIYF. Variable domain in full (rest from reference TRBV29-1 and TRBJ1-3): SAVISQKPSRDICQRGTSLTIQCQVDSQVTMMFWYRQQPGQSLTLIATANQGSEATYESGFVIDKFPISRPNLTFSTLTVSNMSPEDSSIYLCSVDQAGIYFGEGSWLTVV.

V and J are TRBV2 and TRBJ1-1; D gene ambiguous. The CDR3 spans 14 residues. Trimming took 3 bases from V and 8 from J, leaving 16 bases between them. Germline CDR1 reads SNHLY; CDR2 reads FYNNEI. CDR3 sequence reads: CASSEMTAVPEAFF. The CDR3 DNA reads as TGTGCCAGCAGTGAGATGACTGCAGTCCCAGAAGCTTTCTTT.

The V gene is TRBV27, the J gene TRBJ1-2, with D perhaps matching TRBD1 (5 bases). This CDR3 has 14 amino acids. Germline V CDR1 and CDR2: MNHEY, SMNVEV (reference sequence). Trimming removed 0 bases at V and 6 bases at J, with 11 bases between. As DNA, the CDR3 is TGTGCCAGCAGTTTATCGTGGCAGGGTAATGGCTACACCTTC. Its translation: CASSLSWQGNGYTF.

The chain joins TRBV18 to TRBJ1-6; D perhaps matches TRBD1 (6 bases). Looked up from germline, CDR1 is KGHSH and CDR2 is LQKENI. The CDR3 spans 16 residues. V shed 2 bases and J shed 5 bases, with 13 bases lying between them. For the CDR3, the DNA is TGTGCCAGCTCACCAGCACAGGGACGGAATAATTCACCCCTCCACTTT. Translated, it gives CASSPAQGRNNSPLHF.

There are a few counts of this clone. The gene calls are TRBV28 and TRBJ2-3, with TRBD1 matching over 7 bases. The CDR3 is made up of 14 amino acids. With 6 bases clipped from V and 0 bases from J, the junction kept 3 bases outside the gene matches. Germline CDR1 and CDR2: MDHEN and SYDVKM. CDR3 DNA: TGTGCCAGCAGGACAGGGATAAGCACAGATACGCAGTATTTT. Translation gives CASRTGISTDTQYF.

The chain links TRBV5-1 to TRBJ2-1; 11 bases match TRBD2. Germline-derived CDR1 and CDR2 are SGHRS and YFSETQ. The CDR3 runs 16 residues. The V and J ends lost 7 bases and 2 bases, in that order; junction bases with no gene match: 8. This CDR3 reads CASGETTSGAYNEQFF. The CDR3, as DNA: TGCGCCAGCGGGGAAACGACTAGCGGGGCCTACAATGAGCAGTTCTTC.

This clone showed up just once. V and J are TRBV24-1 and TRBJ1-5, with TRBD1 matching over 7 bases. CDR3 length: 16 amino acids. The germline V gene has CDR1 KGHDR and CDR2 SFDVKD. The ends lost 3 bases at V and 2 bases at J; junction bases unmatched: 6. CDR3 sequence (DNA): TGTGCCACCAGTGATCCCGGAGGGGGCGGCAATCAGCCCCAGCATTTT. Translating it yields CATSDPGGGGNQPQHF.

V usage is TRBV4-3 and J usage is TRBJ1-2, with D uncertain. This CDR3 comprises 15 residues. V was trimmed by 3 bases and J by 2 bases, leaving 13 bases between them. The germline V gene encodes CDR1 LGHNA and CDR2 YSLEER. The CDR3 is CASSQNPWENYGYTF. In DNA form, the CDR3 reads TGCGCCAGCAGCCAGAACCCCTGGGAGAACTATGGCTACACCTTC.